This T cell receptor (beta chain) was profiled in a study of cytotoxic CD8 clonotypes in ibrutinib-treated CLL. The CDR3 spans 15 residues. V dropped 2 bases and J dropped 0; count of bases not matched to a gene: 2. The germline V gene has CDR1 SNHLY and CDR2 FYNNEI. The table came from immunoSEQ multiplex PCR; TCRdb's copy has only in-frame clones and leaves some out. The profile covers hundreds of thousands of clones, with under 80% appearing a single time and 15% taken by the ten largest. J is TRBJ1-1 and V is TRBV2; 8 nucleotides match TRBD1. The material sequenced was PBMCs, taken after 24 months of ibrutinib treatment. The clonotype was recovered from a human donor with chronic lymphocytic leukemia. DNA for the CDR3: TGTGCCAGCAGTGAACAGGGGGCTGTGAACACTGAAGCTTTCTTT. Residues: CASSEQGAVNTEAFF.